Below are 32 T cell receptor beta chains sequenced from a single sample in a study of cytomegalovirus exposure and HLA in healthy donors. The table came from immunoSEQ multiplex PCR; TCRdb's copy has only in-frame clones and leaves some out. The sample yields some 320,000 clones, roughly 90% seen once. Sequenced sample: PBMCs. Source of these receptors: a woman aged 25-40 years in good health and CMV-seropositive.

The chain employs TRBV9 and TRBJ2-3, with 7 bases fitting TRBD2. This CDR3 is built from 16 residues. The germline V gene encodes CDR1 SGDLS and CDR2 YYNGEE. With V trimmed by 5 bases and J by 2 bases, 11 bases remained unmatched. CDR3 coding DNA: TGTGCCAGCAGTGCGGGGGACCGAAGTAACACAGATACGCAGTATTTT. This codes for CASSAGDRSNTDTQYF.

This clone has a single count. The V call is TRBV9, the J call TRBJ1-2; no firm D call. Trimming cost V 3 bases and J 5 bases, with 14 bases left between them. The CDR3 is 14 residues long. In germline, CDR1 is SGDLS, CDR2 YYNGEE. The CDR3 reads CASSAFDGEYGYTF. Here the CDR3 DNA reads TGTGCCAGCAGCGCATTTGACGGAGAGTATGGCTACACCTTC.

Here the CDR3 DNA reads TGTGCCAGCAGCTTGTTTAGCGGGAGGAGTTACGAGCAGTACTTC. This sequence encodes CASSLFSGRSYEQYF. J is TRBJ2-7 and V is TRBV5-6, with 10 bases identical to TRBD2. Trimming removed 1 base from V and 4 bases from J; junction bases left unmatched: 5. This CDR3 region has 15 residues. Germline loops: CDR1 SGHDT, CDR2 YYEEEE.

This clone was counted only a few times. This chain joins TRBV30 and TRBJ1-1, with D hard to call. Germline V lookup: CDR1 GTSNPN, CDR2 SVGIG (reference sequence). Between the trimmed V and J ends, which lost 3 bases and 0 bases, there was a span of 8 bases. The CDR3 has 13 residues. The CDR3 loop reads CAWRMLVNTEAFF. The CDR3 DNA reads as TGTGCCTGGAGGATGTTGGTGAACACTGAAGCTTTCTTT.

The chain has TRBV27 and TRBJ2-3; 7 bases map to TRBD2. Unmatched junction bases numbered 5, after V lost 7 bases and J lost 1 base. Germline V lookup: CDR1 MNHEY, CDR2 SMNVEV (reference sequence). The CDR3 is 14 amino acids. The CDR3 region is CASNLAGGTDTQYF. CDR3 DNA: TGTGCCAGCAATTTGGCGGGGGGCACAGATACGCAGTATTTT.

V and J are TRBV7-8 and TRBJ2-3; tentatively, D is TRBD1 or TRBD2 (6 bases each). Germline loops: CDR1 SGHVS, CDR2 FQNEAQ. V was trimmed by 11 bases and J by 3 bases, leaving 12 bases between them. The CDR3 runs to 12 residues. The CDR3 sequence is CAGRGLTDTQYF. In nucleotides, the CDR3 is TGTGCCGGACGGGGGCTGACAGATACGCAGTATTTT.

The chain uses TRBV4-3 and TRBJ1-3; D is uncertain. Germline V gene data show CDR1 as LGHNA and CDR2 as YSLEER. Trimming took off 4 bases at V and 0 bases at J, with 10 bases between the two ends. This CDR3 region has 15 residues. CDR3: CASSLARTSGNTIYF. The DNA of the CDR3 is TGCGCCAGCAGCCTCGCGAGGACCTCTGGAAACACCATATATTTT.

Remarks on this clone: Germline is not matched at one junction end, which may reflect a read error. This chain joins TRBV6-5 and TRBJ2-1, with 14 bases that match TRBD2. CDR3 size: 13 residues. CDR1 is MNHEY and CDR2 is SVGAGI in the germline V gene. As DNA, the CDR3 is TGTGCCAGCAGTGGGGCCGGGACTAGCGGGAGTGTCTTC. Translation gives CASSGAGTSGSVF.

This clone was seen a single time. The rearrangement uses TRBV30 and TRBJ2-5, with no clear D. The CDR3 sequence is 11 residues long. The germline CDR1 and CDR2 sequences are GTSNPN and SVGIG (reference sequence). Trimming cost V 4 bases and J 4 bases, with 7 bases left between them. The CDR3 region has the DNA TGTGCCTGGACTCAGTCAGAGACCCAGTACTTC. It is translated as CAWTQSETQYF. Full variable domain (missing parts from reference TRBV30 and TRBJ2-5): SQTIHQWPATLVQPVGSPLSLECTVEGTSNPNLYWYRQAAGRGLQLLFYSVGIGQISSEVPQNLSASRPQDRQFILSSKKLLLSDSGFYLCAWTQSETQYFGPGTRLLVL.

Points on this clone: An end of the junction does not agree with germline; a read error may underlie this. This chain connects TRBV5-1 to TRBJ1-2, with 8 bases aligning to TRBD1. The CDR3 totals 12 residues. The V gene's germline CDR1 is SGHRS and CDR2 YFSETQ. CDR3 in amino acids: CASSLVPGQANF. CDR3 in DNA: TGCGCCAGCAGCTTGGTACCGGGACAGGCGAACTTC.

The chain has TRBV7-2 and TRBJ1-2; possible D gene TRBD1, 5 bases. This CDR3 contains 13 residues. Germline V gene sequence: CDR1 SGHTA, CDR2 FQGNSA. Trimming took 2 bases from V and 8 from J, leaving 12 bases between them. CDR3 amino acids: CASSLRRDSGYTF. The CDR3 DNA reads TGTGCCAGCAGCTTACGCAGGGATTCGGGCTACACCTTC.

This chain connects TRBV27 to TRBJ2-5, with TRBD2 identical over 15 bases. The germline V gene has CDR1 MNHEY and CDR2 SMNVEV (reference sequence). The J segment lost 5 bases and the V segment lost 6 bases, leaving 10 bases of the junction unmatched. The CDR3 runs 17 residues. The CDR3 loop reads CASSQGLAGGPGETQYF. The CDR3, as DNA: TGTGCCAGCAGCCAAGGACTAGCGGGAGGGCCTGGGGAGACCCAGTACTTC.

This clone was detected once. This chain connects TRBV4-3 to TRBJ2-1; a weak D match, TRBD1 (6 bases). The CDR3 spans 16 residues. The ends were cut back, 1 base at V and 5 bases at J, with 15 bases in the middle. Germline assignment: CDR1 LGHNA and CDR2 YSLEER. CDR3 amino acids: CASSQASAGADNEQFF. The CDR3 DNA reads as TGCGCCAGCAGCCAAGCGAGCGCAGGGGCCGACAATGAGCAGTTCTTC.

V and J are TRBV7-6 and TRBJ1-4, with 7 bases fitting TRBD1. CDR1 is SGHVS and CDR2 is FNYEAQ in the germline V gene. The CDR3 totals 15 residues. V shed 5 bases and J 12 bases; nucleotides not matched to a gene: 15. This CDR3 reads CASSIGTDGVKELFF. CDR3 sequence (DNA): TGTGCCAGCAGCATAGGGACAGACGGCGTAAAGGAACTGTTTTTT.

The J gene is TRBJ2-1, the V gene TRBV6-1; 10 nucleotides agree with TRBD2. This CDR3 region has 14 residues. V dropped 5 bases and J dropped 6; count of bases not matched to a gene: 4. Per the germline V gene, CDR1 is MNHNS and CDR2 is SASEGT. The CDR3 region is CASSRASGGNEQFF. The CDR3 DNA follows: TGTGCCAGCAGTCGAGCTAGCGGGGGCAATGAGCAGTTCTTC.

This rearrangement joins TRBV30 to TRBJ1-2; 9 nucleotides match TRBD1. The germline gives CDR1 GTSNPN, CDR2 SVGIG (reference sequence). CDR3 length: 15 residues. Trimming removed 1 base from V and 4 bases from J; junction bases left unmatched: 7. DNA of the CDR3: TGTGCCTGGAGTGGTACGGAGACAGGGGGCTATGGCTACACCTTC. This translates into CAWSGTETGGYGYTF.

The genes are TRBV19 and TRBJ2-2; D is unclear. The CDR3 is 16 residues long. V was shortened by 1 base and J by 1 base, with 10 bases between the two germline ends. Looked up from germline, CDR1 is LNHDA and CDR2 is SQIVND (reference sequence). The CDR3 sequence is CASSIGLTLNTGELFF. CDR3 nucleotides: TGTGCCAGTAGTATAGGGCTAACCCTGAACACCGGGGAGCTGTTTTTT.

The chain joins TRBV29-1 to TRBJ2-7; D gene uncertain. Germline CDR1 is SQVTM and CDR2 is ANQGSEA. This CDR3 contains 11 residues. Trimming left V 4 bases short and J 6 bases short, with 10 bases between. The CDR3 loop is CSVVEVVEQYF. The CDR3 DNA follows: TGCAGCGTTGTTGAAGTTGTCGAGCAGTACTTC.

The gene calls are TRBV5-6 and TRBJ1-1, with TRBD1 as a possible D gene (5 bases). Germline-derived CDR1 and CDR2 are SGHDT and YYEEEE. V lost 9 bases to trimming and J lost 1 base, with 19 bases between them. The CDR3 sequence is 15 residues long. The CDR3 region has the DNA TGTGCCACCTGTCAGGGTTGGCCCAGGAACACTGAAGCTTTCTTT. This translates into CATCQGWPRNTEAFF.

CDR3 loop: CASSSRGTGKPQHF. The CDR3 DNA is TGTGCCAGCAGCTCCCGGGGGACAGGGAAGCCCCAGCATTTT. This rearrangement joins TRBV21-1 to TRBJ1-5; the D segment call TRBD1 is taken from the table without a DNA check. TRBV21-1 is a listed pseudogene. The CDR3 is 14 amino acids.

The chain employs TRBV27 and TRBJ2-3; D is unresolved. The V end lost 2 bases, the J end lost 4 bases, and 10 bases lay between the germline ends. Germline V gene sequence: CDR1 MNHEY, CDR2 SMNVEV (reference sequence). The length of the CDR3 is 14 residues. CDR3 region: CASSLRSLADTQYF. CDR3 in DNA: TGTGCCAGCAGTTTAAGGTCTTTGGCAGATACGCAGTATTTT.

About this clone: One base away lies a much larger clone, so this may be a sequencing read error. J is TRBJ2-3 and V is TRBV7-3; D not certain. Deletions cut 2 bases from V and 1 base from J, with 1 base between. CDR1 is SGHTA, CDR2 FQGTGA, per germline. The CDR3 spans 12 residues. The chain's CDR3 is CASSLGTDTQYF. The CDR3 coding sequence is TGTGCCAGCAGCTTAGGCACAGATACGCAGTATTTT.

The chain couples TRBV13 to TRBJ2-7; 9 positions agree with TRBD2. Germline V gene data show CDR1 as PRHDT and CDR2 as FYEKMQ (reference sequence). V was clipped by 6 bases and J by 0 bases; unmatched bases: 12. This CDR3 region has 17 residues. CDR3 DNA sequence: TGTGCCAGCAGTCCCGGGACTAGCTCTTCAAGCTCCTACGAGCAGTACTTC. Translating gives CASSPGTSSSSSYEQYF.

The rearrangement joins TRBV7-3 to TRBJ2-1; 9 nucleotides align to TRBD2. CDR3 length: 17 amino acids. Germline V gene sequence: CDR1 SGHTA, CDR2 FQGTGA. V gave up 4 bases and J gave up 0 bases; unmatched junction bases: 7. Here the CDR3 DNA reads TGTGCCAGCAGCTCCTCTAGCGGGACGAGCTCCTACAATGAGCAGTTCTTC. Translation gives CASSSSSGTSSYNEQFF.

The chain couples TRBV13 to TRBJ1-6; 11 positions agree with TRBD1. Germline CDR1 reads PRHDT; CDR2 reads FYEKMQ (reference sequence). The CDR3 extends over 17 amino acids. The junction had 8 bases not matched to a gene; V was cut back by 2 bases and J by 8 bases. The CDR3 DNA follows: TGTGCCAGCAGCTTAACGGGGACAGGGGGTTTTGATTCACCCCTCCACTTT. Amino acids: CASSLTGTGGFDSPLHF.

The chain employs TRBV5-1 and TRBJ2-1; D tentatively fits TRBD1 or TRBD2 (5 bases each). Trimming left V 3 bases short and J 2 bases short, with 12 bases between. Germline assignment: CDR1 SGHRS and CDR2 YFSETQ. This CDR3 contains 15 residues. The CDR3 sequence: CASSSGTGPYNEQFF. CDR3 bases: TGCGCCAGCAGCTCAGGGACGGGCCCCTACAATGAGCAGTTCTTC.

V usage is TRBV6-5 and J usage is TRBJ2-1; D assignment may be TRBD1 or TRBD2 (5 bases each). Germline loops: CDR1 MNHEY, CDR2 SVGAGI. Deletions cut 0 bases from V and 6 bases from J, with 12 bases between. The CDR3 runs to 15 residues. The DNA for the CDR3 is TGTGCCAGCAGTTACTCACGGGGCCGGTCCAATGAGCAGTTCTTC. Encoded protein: CASSYSRGRSNEQFF.

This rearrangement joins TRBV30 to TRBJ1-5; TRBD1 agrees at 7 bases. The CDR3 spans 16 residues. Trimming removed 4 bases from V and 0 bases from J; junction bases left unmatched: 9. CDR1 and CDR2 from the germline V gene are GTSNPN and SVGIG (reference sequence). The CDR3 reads CAWTPGTAYSNQPQHF. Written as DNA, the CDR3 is TGTGCCTGGACACCGGGGACAGCATATAGCAATCAGCCCCAGCATTTT.

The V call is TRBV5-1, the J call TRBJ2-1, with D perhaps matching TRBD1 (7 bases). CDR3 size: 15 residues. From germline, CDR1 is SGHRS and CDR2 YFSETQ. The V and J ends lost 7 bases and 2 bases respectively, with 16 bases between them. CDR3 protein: CASVGGDSPYNEQFF. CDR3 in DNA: TGCGCCAGCGTCGGCGGGGACAGCCCCTACAATGAGCAGTTCTTC.

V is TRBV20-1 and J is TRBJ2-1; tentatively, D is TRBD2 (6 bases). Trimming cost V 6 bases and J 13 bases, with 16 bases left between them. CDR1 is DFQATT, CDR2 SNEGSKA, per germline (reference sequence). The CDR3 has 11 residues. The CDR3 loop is CSAAGSLHQFF. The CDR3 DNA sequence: TGCAGTGCCGCGGGGTCACTCCACCAGTTCTTC.

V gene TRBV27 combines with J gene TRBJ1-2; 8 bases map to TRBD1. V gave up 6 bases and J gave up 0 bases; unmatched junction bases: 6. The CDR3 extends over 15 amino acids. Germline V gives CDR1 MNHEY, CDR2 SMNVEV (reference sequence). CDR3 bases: TGTGCCAGCAGGCTCGGGACAGGTCCTAACTATGGCTACACCTTC. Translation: CASRLGTGPNYGYTF.

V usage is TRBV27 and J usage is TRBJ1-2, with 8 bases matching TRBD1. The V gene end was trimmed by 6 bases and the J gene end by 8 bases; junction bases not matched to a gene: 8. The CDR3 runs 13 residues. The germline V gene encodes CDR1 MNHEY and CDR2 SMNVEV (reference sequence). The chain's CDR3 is CASSPGTGNGYTF. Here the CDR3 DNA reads TGTGCCAGCAGCCCGGGGACAGGTAACGGCTACACCTTC.